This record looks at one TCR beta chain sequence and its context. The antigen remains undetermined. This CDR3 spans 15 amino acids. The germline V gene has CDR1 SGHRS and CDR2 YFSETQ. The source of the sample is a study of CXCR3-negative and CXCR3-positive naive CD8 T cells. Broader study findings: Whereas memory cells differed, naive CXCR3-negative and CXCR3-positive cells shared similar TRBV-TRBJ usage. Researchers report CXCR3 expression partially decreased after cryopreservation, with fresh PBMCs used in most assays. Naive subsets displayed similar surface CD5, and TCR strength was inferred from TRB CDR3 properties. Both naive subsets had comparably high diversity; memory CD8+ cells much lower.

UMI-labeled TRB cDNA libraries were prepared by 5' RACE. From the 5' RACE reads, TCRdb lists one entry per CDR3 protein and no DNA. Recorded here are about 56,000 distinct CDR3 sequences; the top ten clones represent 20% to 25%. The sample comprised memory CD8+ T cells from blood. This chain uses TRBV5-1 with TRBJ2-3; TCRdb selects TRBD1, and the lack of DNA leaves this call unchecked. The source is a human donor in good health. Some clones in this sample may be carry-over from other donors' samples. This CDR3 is CASSFPGGPLDTQYF.